This T cell receptor (beta chain) was recorded in a study of high-grade serous ovarian cancer treatment subgroups. Across the study: Samples averaged approximately 13,000 reads and several thousand unique TCR beta rearrangements. The study's findings and limits: Repertoire similarity ranged about 0.1 to 0.85 between tumors of one patient. CDR1 and CDR2 were left unanalyzed; analyses focused on CDR3. Without spatial data, bulk sequencing limits insight into HGSC tumor diversity.

As regards this clone: Its antigen is currently unknown.

The CDR3 sequence is 13 residues long. Germline V gene lookup returns CDR1 SGHTA and CDR2 FQGNSA. The V end was cut by 7 bases, the J end by 1 base, with 9 bases between. This table comes from immunoSEQ multiplex PCR, and its TCRdb copy is limited to in-frame clones, with some not included. The sample has about 8,500 clones, 76% seen once. Tumor samples were taken before definitive surgery or chemotherapy. The chain employs TRBV7-2 and TRBJ2-3, with D perhaps matching TRBD2 (6 bases). The sequencing input was tumor tissue. The TCR was taken from a human donor with high-grade serous ovarian cancer. CDR3 protein: CASIRRGTDTQYF. DNA of the CDR3: TGTGCCAGCATCAGGAGGGGCACAGATACGCAGTATTTT. The full variable domain, in which reference TRBV7-2 and TRBJ2-3 provide the parts outside the CDR3, is GAGVSQSPSNKVTEKGKDVELRCDPISGHTALYWYRQSLGQGLEFLIYFQGNSAPDKSGLPSDRFSAERTGGSVSTLTIQRTQQEDSAVYLCASIRRGTDTQYFGPGTRLTVL.